What follows is one T cell receptor (beta chain) and its context. Its target antigen remains unknown. Per-base qualities were not stored, and no clone one base away is much larger. The sample is drawn from a study of T cell responses to AZD1222 COVID-19 vaccine (dated by TCRdb to about 2021). Concerning the study at large: AZD1222 recipients with second doses at about 4 weeks or about 12 weeks were pooled, because spike-specific TCR depth and breadth did not differ between schedules. TCR sequencing was performed for 230 to 250 trial participants, of whom approximately 200 were given two doses of AZD1222 and some 26 were given two doses of MenACWY control vaccine. Trial participants were enrolled by age into subgroups of 18-55, 56-69 and 70-plus years, and around 140, 26 and 57 TCR-sequenced participants, respectively, were included in these subgroups.

The CDR3 regions of human TCRbeta chains were analyzed by immunosequencing. On the study's bioinformatics: Repertoire TCRs were matched against a reference library of SARS-CoV-2-specific TCRs generated with the MIRA antigen-specificity platform. Breadth was defined as the fraction of unique TCRs that were SARS-CoV-2-associated. Depth was defined as the fraction of total T cells that were SARS-CoV-2-associated. Using the MIRA data, each spike-specific TCR was assigned both to the spike region to which the TCR was reactive and to a CD4 or CD8 class. Log10-transformed breadth and depth values were compared by one-way ANOVA with Sidak's multiple comparisons tests. The table comes from immuneACCESS by way of TCRdb, which keeps in-frame sequences with V and J called. Part of the clones is missing from these tables; in studies checked, under half for an unresolved V gene and the rest for unknown reasons. V and J calls and clone size are those listed in that table; D and trimming were worked out from the DNA. Recorded for this sample are fewer than 85,000 clones; roughly nine tenths of them occurred a single time. Of the sample, approximately 30% is held by the ten largest clones.

Paper-wide results and their limitations: The vaccine-associated CD4 TCRs covered the entire spike protein, and the dominant responses fell in regions 160-218 and 743-854. Reportedly, close to half of the unique spike-specific TCRs recognized epitopes lying outside the regions that are mutated in the B.1.351 and B.1.1.7 variants. In the small 56-69-year group, the increase in depth fell short of significance, most likely because of low power. Because no day 14 peak-response samples were available, the repertoires could be characterized only after the peak T cell response. After two AZD1222 doses, both the breadth and the depth of spike-specific TCRs were significantly higher than at day 0 and than in MenACWY recipients. Participants were mostly white British, with more females than males. The authors suggested clonal diversity may have been underestimated. Only five or six AZD1222 recipients were SARS-CoV-2 seropositive at baseline, limiting conclusions about previously exposed vaccinees.

The time point label, as the study defines it: baseline before first vaccination. Vaccinee samples came from UK trials COV001 and COV002, including a single-blind randomized controlled phase 2/3 trial of AZD1222 (ChAdOx1 nCoV-19) in healthy adults. For TCRbeta chain sequencing, PBMC samples from trial participants were taken at day 0 and at day 28 after the second dose. V is trimmed back by 6 bases and J by 8 bases, and the junction contains 6 bases that no gene match accounts for. The germline V gene (reference sequence) gives CDR1 as SEHNR and CDR2 as FQNEAQ. Taken from cysteine to phenylalanine, the CDR3 has 12 residues. CDR3 DNA is the only sequence kept; it has 36 bases, read in frame from the first base.

The V and J segments used are TRBV7-9 and TRBJ1-2; 7 central bases correspond to TRBD1. Sample: peripheral blood, taken on day 0 of AZD1222 vaccination. The origin of this receptor is an adult in good health. For the CDR3, the sequence is CASRTGDGGYTF. The DNA is TGTGCCAGCAGAACAGGGGATGGCGGCTACACCTTC.